This TCR beta chain was sequenced during a study of T cells expressing NK-cell markers. With the 5' RACE reads reprocessed, TCRdb shows one record per CDR3 protein and no DNA. The sample's table shows 160,000 or so distinct CDR3 sequences. There are 14 residues in the CDR3. Germline CDR1 and CDR2: SGHRS and YFSETQ. The sequenced sample consisted of blood T cells: a sorted CD56 or NKG2C T cell subset, CD4+ or CD8+ T cells, or bulk PBMC T cells (not recorded which). This chain joins TRBV5-1 and TRBJ1-2. The sequence was collected from a woman between 18 and 69 years old in good health. CDR3 protein: CASSLTTVNYGYTF.